This T cell receptor (beta chain) was captured in a study of blood T cell repertoires in COVID-19. V lost 6 bases and J lost 6; bases outside the gene matches: 5. Germline CDR1 reads SQVTM; CDR2 reads ANQGSEA. This CDR3 is built from 14 residues. The authors' processing: Counts of nucleated cells, estimated from reference gene primer amplification, were obtained. The table came from immunoSEQ multiplex PCR; TCRdb's copy has only in-frame clones and leaves some out. V, J and clone size were drawn from that table, and D and trimming were deduced from the DNA. The data contain some 45,000 clones, roughly four fifths of them singletons.

The sequence was collected from a human donor in a cohort sampled during active COVID-19. The sample was peripheral blood. The J gene is TRBJ2-2, the V gene TRBV29-1, with TRBD2 identical over 12 bases. The CDR3 protein is CSVGLAGGPGELFF. The CDR3 DNA follows: TGCAGCGTGGGTCTAGCGGGAGGGCCCGGGGAGCTGTTTTTT.